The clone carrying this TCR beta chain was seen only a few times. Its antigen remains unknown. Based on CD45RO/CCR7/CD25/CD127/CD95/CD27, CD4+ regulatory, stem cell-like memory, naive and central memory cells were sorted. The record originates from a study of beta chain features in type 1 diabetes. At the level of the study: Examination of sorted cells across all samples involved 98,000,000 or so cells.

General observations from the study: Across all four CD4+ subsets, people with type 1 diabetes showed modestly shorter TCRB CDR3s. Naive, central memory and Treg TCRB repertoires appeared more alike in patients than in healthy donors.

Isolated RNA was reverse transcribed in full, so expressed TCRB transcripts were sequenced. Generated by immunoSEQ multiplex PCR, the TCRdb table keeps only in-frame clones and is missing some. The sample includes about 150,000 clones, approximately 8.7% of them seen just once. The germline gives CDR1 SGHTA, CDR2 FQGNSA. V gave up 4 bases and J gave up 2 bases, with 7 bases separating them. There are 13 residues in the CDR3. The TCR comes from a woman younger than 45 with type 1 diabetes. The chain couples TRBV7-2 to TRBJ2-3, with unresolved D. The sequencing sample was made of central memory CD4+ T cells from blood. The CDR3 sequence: CASSSQYTDTQYF. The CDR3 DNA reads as TGTGCCAGCAGCTCCCAGTACACAGATACGCAGTATTTT.